A single sample gave rise to the 3 T cell receptor beta chains below, sequenced in a study of T cell responses to AZD1222 COVID-19 vaccine. Clones were read by immunoSEQ multiplex PCR, and TCRdb kept only the in-frame ones, dropping some. The sample shows 150,000 to 200,000 clones, roughly nine tenths of them seen only once. Here the sequenced sample was peripheral blood, taken on day 0 of AZD1222 vaccination. The source of these receptors is an adult in good health.

The chain joins TRBV30 to TRBJ2-7; a weak D match, TRBD2 (5 bases). The V end was cut by 2 bases, the J end by 5 bases, with 13 bases between. The CDR3 is 13 residues long. In germline, CDR1 is GTSNPN, CDR2 SVGIG (reference sequence). The CDR3 nucleotides read TGTGCCTGGAGTCCGGGGAAGGTCCACGAGCAGTACGTC. This sequence encodes CAWSPGKVHEQYV.

The chain has TRBV21-1 and TRBJ2-3; the table's D call of TRBD2 was not tested on the DNA. TRBV21-1 counts as a pseudogene. The CDR3 is 18 residues long. The CDR3 sequence: CASKPWSGGQHSTDTQYF. The CDR3, as DNA: TGTGCCAGCAAGCCTTGGTCGGGGGGCCAACATTCCACAGATACGCAGTATTTT.

CDR3 in amino acids: CASSLSAGTYEQYF. In DNA, the CDR3 is TGTGCCAGCAGTTTATCGGCCGGGACCTACGAGCAGTACTTC. The genes are TRBV27 and TRBJ2-7; TRBD2 might be the D (5 bases). The CDR3 extends over 14 amino acids. The germline V and J ends were trimmed by 0 bases and 2 bases, with 8 bases remaining between them. Germline CDR1 is MNHEY and CDR2 is SMNVEV (reference sequence).